The 16 T cell receptor beta chains listed next were all sequenced from one sample in a study of T cells in Graves' hyperthyroidism and ophthalmopathy. The investigators amplified TCR beta CDR3 regions from RNA transcripts. Primed by the HTBI set, a first-round RT-PCR was run on the TCR CDR3. In TCRdb, the multiplex PCR reads were re-called with MiXCR into one record per CDR3 protein. This sample has about 640,000 distinct CDR3 sequences, with around 20% found just once. Material: blood. The source of these receptors is a man aged 30 to 45 with Graves' ophthalmopathy.

V usage is TRBV4-2 and J usage is TRBJ1-1; D call uncertain. CDR3 length equals 12 residues. Trimming cost V 0 bases and J 8 bases, with 7 bases left between them. Germline values: CDR1 LGHNA, CDR2 YNFKEQ. The CDR3 here is CASSQDWEEAFF. The DNA of the CDR3 is TGTGCCAGCAGCCAAGATTGGGAAGAAGCTTTCTTT.

This clonotype has a count of ten or more. The chain links TRBV27 to TRBJ2-5; no clear D. The CDR3 covers 12 residues. Between the trimmed V and J ends, which lost 6 bases and 5 bases, there was a span of 10 bases. Germline CDR1 is MNHEY and CDR2 is SMNVEV (reference sequence). CDR3 DNA: TGTGCCAGCAGAAGAGGTCTGGAGACCCAGTACTTC. Translation: CASRRGLETQYF.

The rearrangement joins TRBV20-1 to TRBJ2-1; TRBD2 matches at 10 bases. The CDR3 contains 14 residues. The V segment lost 3 bases and the J segment 3 bases; nucleotides outside the gene matches: 2. The germline V gene encodes CDR1 DFQATT and CDR2 SNEGSKA (reference sequence). The CDR3 nucleotides read TGCAGTGCTAGTATAGCGGGAGGCTACAATGAGCAGTTCTTC. The encoded protein is CSASIAGGYNEQFF.

The chain has TRBV7-9 and TRBJ2-3; perhaps TRBD1 as D (6 bases). Germline V gene lookup returns CDR1 SEHNR and CDR2 FQNEAQ (reference sequence). Trimming took off 5 bases at V and 2 bases at J, with 11 bases between the two ends. The CDR3 is 14 residues long. This chain's CDR3 is CASSKRTATDTQYF. For the CDR3, the DNA is TGTGCCAGCAGCAAACGGACAGCCACAGATACGCAGTATTTT.

The chain employs TRBV5-1 and TRBJ2-5, with D possibly matching TRBD2 (5 bases). The CDR3 is 14 amino acids. CDR1 is SGHRS, CDR2 YFSETQ, per germline. V dropped 0 bases and J dropped 6 bases, with 12 bases sitting between them. The CDR3 nucleotides are TGCGCCAGCAGCTTGGAGGACTTTCGCCAGACCCAGTACTTC. Translating it yields CASSLEDFRQTQYF.

This clonotype has more than one count but fewer than ten. The J gene is TRBJ2-5, the V gene TRBV7-2; D is unresolved. CDR1 and CDR2 from the germline V gene are SGHTA and FQGNSA. The CDR3 is 13 amino acids. V lost 5 bases and J 7 bases, leaving 14 bases between the germline ends. For the CDR3, the DNA is TGTGCCAGCAGCCCTGACCCATCCGGGACCCAGTACTTC. This gives the protein CASSPDPSGTQYF.

This clonotype was detected only a few times. The J gene is TRBJ1-1, the V gene TRBV12-3 or TRBV12-4; D ambiguous. Trimming left V 6 bases short and J 5 bases short, with 19 bases between. CDR3 length: 15 amino acids. The CDR3 loop is CASSPIDGGWTEAFF. Written as DNA, the CDR3 is TGTGCCAGCAGCCCCATAGACGGAGGTTGGACTGAAGCTTTCTTT.

Only a few counts were recorded for this clonotype. The chain employs TRBV29-1 and TRBJ1-1, with TRBD1 identical over 8 bases. This CDR3 is 12 amino acids long. Trimming removed 5 bases from V and 3 bases from J; junction bases left unmatched: 2. Germline-derived CDR1 and CDR2 are SQVTM and ANQGSEA. The CDR3 is CSVPDRDTEAFF. The CDR3 bases are TGCAGCGTTCCGGACAGGGACACTGAAGCTTTCTTT.

This clonotype was observed at least ten times. The rearrangement uses TRBV20-1 and TRBJ1-6, with 11 bases aligning to TRBD1. The germline CDR1 and CDR2 sequences are DFQATT and SNEGSKA (reference sequence). V was clipped by 6 bases and J by 9 bases; unmatched bases: 7. The CDR3 spans 14 residues. CDR3 protein: CSANVGQGGSPLHF. Written as DNA, the CDR3 is TGCAGTGCCAACGTGGGACAGGGGGGTTCACCCCTCCACTTT.

As regards this clonotype: At one boundary the junction diverges from the germline segment, which might be a read error. V gene TRBV5-1 combines with J gene TRBJ2-7; maybe TRBD1 (8 bases). The CDR3 extends over 14 amino acids. Germline CDR1 SGHRS, CDR2 YFSETQ. This chain's CDR3 is CASSLATGGDEQYF. The DNA for the CDR3 is TGTGCCAGCAGCTTGGCTACAGGGGGGGATGAGCAGTACTTC.

Only a few counts were recorded for this clonotype. The V and J genes are TRBV4-2 and TRBJ2-1; maybe TRBD1 (6 bases). The CDR3 length is 16 residues. Germline CDR1 reads LGHNA; CDR2 reads YNFKEQ. The V end was cut by 0 bases, the J end by 0 bases, with 9 bases between. CDR3 in amino acids: CASSQEGTSSYNEQFF. The CDR3 nucleotides read TGTGCCAGCAGCCAAGAGGGGACAAGCTCCTACAATGAGCAGTTCTTC.

This clonotype was seen many times. The chain has TRBV28 and TRBJ2-5; 13 bases align to TRBD2. CDR3 length equals 15 residues. Germline CDR1 and CDR2: MDHEN and SYDVKM. V lost 5 bases and J lost 4; bases outside the gene matches: 4. CDR3 sequence: CASSNGLAGAETQYF. CDR3 coding DNA: TGTGCCAGCAGTAACGGACTAGCGGGAGCAGAGACCCAGTACTTC.

The chain links TRBV4-2 to TRBJ2-7, with 8 bases that match TRBD2. The CDR3 loop spans 17 amino acids. CDR1 is LGHNA, CDR2 YNFKEQ, per germline. The J segment lost 0 bases and the V segment lost 4 bases, leaving 11 bases of the junction unmatched. The CDR3, as DNA: TGTGCCAGCAGCCTCGAGTACGGAGCGGGAGTCTCCTACGAGCAGTACTTC. Translation gives CASSLEYGAGVSYEQYF.

The J gene is TRBJ2-4, the V gene TRBV3-1, with 10 bases identical to TRBD2. V lost 0 bases and J lost 11; bases outside the gene matches: 7. This CDR3 contains 15 residues. CDR1 is LGHDT, CDR2 YNNKEL, per germline (reference sequence). The CDR3 loop reads CASSQDEGLAGVQYF. CDR3 DNA: TGTGCCAGCAGCCAAGATGAAGGGCTAGCGGGGGTTCAGTACTTC.

This clonotype was seen repeatedly, ten times or more. This sequence joins TRBV28 and TRBJ1-1, with a tentative D call TRBD1 (5 bases). CDR1 and CDR2 (germline): MDHEN, SYDVKM. The CDR3 extends over 14 amino acids. V lost 2 bases and J 1 base, leaving 8 bases between the germline ends. The CDR3 DNA sequence: TGTGCCAGCAGTTTACCAGGGAGGAACACTGAAGCTTTCTTT. Amino acids: CASSLPGRNTEAFF.

V usage is TRBV6-6 and J usage is TRBJ1-1; TRBD1 might be the D (5 bases). CDR3 length: 16 residues. Germline V gene data show CDR1 as MNHNY and CDR2 as SVGAGI (reference sequence). Trimming stripped 0 bases from V and 1 base from J, with 12 bases between. The CDR3 is CASSYSRGSRNTEAFF. CDR3 nucleotide sequence: TGTGCCAGCAGTTACTCAAGGGGTTCTAGGAACACTGAAGCTTTCTTT.